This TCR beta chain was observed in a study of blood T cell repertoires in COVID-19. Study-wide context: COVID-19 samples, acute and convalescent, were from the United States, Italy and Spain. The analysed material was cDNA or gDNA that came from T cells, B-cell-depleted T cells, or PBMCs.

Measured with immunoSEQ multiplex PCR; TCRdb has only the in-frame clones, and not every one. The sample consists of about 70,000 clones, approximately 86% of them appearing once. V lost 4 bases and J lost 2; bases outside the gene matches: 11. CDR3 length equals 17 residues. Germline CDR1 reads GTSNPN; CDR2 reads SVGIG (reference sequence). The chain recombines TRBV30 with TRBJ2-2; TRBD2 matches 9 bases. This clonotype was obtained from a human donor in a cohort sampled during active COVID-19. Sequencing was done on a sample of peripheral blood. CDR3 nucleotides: TGTGCCTGGATAAGGAGCGGGGGGTCACGAAACACCGGGGAGCTGTTTTTT. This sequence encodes CAWIRSGGSRNTGELFF.